This TCR beta chain was identified during a study of T cell clones after liver transplantation. Generated by immunoSEQ multiplex PCR, the TCRdb table keeps only in-frame clones and is missing some. Of tens of thousands of clones listed, roughly three quarters are singletons. The CDR3 length is 15 residues. The V and J ends lost 6 bases and 4 bases, in that order; junction bases with no gene match: 10. Germline V gene lookup returns CDR1 MGHDK and CDR2 SYGVNS. Points from the study as a whole: Conclusions were preliminary, with small, heterogeneous patient groups. Migration into the graft, not deletion, may explain lost graft donor-reactive T cells.

To note about this clone: Its target is unknown.

Source: CD4+ T cells from blood, taken at the 22-month timepoint. The chain is built from TRBV25-1 and TRBJ2-7; TRBD1 agrees at 9 bases. The TCR originated in a human patient who received a liver transplant. Some T cells may be provided by the graft donor. The chain's CDR3 is CASSARTGAKYEQYF. The CDR3 DNA reads as TGTGCCAGCAGCGCTCGGACAGGGGCTAAGTACGAGCAGTACTTC.